This T cell receptor (beta chain) was recovered during a study of CD8+ T cells in alopecia areata. About the research overall: At a dose of 5 to 10 mg twice daily, oral tofacitinib was given to treated patients. Severity among treated patients was scored by the percentage of scalp area affected.

CDR3 length equals 14 residues. The V end was cut by 0 bases, the J end by 1 base, with 6 bases between. Germline assignment: CDR1 ENHRY and CDR2 SYGVKD. The treatment is: oral pan-JAK inhibitor, 5-10 mg twice daily. This clone was counted only a few times. cDNA prepared by RNA extraction and subsequent reverse transcription served as the template for sequencing. Sequenced by immunoSEQ multiplex PCR; TCRdb stores in-frame clones only, minus some. The repertoire has around 270,000 clones, roughly 60% of them found once; the top ten carry approximately 2%. The chain combines TRBV10-3 with TRBJ2-5; D call uncertain. This sequence was found in a human donor with alopecia areata. The material was CD4+ T cells sorted from blood, obtained at week 24, from a patient treated with tofacitinib. This chain's CDR3 is CAISESGFQETQYF. In nucleotides, the CDR3 is TGTGCCATCAGTGAGTCGGGCTTCCAAGAGACCCAGTACTTC.